Sequencing of this T cell receptor beta chain was carried out in a study of blood T cell repertoires in COVID-19. Study at large: Acute and convalescent COVID-19 samples came from the United States, Italy and Spain. Sources were T cells, B-cell-depleted T cells, or PBMCs; the material itself was cDNA or gDNA.

Per the original methods: Reference gene primer amplification in the assay estimated nucleated cell counts. TCRdb's table, derived via immunoSEQ multiplex PCR, lists solely in-frame clones and lacks some. The DNA gave D and trimming, while V, J and clone size come from that table. The data show around 220,000 clones, 80% to 85% seen once. The TCR comes from a man under 40 with active or convalescent COVID-19. Sequenced: peripheral blood.

CDR3 residues: CASTNGGGTTNEKLFF. The CDR3 DNA is TGTGCCAGTACCAACGGGGGGGGGACAACTAATGAAAAACTGTTTTTT. This rearrangement joins TRBV19 to TRBJ1-4; weak D call: TRBD1 (5 bases). V was clipped by 7 bases and J by 0 bases, with 15 bases between them. Germline V gene data show CDR1 as LNHDA and CDR2 as SQIVND (reference sequence). The CDR3 extends over 16 amino acids.